The rows below give T cell receptor beta chains drawn from one sample of a study of T cells after yellow fever vaccination. A single record per CDR3 protein comes from TCRdb applying MiXCR to the 5' RACE reads. The top ten hold approximately 1.1% of the sample, which has 200,000 to 300,000 distinct CDR3 sequences, 6.5% to 7.5% seen once. This material consisted of CD4+ T cells sorted from PBMCs, taken on the day of the yellow fever booster vaccination. These TCRs come from a young man who received the YFV17D yellow fever vaccine. The CDR3 runs from the conserved cysteine through the conserved F or W. A D gene is named only where the DNA matches it firmly. Size tells how often a clone was seen (once, few, many) or the class of an expanded clone, and some rows leave it out.

cdr3_aa: CASSSGGGTSEKLFF; cdr3_nt: TGTGCCAGCAGCTCGGGAGGGGGCACCAGTGAAAAACTGTTTTTT; j_call: TRBJ1-4; v_call: TRBV7-9; clone_size: NA; d_call: TRBD1
cdr3_aa: CASSYTGVSTDTQYF; cdr3_nt: TGCGCCAGCAGCTACACCGGGGTTAGCACAGATACGCAGTATTTT; j_call: TRBJ2-3; v_call: TRBV5-1; clone_size: NA; d_call: NA
cdr3_aa: CSALSDTSGANVLTF; cdr3_nt: TGCAGCGCACTCTCTGACACTTCTGGGGCCAACGTCCTGACTTTC; j_call: TRBJ2-6; v_call: TRBV29-1; clone_size: few; d_call: NA
cdr3_aa: CSASGLGLGNEQFF; cdr3_nt: TGCAGTGCTAGTGGACTAGGTCTGGGGAATGAGCAGTTCTTC; j_call: TRBJ2-1; v_call: TRBV20-1; clone_size: many; d_call: TRBD2
cdr3_aa: CSVGEQGRNTGELFF; cdr3_nt: TGCAGCGTGGGGGAACAGGGCCGGAACACCGGGGAGCTGTTTTTT; j_call: TRBJ2-2; v_call: TRBV29-1; clone_size: many; d_call: NA
cdr3_aa: CSGDRGNTGELFF; cdr3_nt: TGCAGTGGGGACAGGGGTAACACCGGGGAGCTGTTTTTT; j_call: TRBJ2-2; v_call: TRBV20-1; clone_size: few; d_call: TRBD1
cdr3_aa: CASSSGAAQETQYF; cdr3_nt: TGTGCTAGCAGCTCCGGAGCGGCCCAAGAGACCCAGTACTTC; j_call: TRBJ2-5; v_call: TRBV7-7; clone_size: few; d_call: NA
cdr3_aa: CASSLGSTGELFF; cdr3_nt: TGTGCCAGCAGCTTGGGGAGCACCGGGGAGCTGTTTTTT; j_call: TRBJ2-2; v_call: TRBV5-4; clone_size: few; d_call: NA
cdr3_aa: CSVYDRASGQFF; cdr3_nt: TGCAGCGTGTACGACAGGGCCTCTGGGCAGTTCTTC; j_call: TRBJ2-1; v_call: TRBV29-1; clone_size: NA; d_call: TRBD1
cdr3_aa: CATSSGVTDTQYF; cdr3_nt: TGTGCCACCAGCAGTGGAGTGACAGATACGCAGTATTTT; j_call: TRBJ2-3; v_call: TRBV15; clone_size: few; d_call: NA
cdr3_aa: CASSLAEGTWNEQFF; cdr3_nt: TGTGCCAGCAGCTTAGCGGAGGGCACGTGGAATGAGCAGTTCTTC; j_call: TRBJ2-1; v_call: TRBV7-6; clone_size: many; d_call: NA
cdr3_aa: CAISRDYEQFF; cdr3_nt: TGTGCCATCAGCAGAGATTATGAGCAGTTCTTC; j_call: TRBJ2-1; v_call: TRBV15; clone_size: NA; d_call: NA
cdr3_aa: CAISEKDPPGELTEAFF; cdr3_nt: TGTGCCATCAGTGAAAAAGATCCACCCGGCGAGTTAACTGAAGCTTTCTTT; j_call: TRBJ1-1; v_call: TRBV6-1; clone_size: many; d_call: NA
cdr3_aa: CASSVGLAGPYEQYF; cdr3_nt: TGTGCCAGCTCGGTGGGGCTAGCGGGCCCCTACGAGCAGTACTTC; j_call: TRBJ2-7; v_call: TRBV12-3/TRBV12-4; clone_size: many; d_call: TRBD2
cdr3_aa: CASSQASGRNEQFF; cdr3_nt: TGCGCCAGCAGCCAAGCTAGCGGGAGAAATGAGCAGTTCTTC; j_call: TRBJ2-1; v_call: TRBV4-1; clone_size: NA; d_call: TRBD2
cdr3_aa: CASSFTGLASQFF; cdr3_nt: TGTGCCAGCAGTTTCACAGGGTTAGCTTCCCAGTTCTTC; j_call: TRBJ2-1; v_call: TRBV27; clone_size: few; d_call: NA
cdr3_aa: CSAYTRPYEQYF; cdr3_nt: TGCAGTGCCTATACGAGACCCTACGAGCAGTACTTC; j_call: TRBJ2-7; v_call: TRBV20-1; clone_size: few; d_call: NA
cdr3_aa: CASSLGGYSYNEQFF; cdr3_nt: TGTGCCAGCAGCTTAGGGGGTTACTCCTACAATGAGCAGTTCTTC; j_call: TRBJ2-1; v_call: TRBV7-3; clone_size: many; d_call: NA